The clone carrying this T cell receptor (beta chain) has only a few counts. The antigen is undetermined. The sample comes from a study of T cell repertoires in cytomegalovirus infection. On the study more broadly: Recently identified HLA-C-restricted and well-studied HLA-B-restricted CMV epitopes were used.

The CDR3 has 15 residues. V was clipped by 3 bases and J by 6 bases, with 16 bases between them. The V gene's germline CDR1 is SEHNR and CDR2 FQNEAQ (reference sequence). Study observations and caveats: Based on cumulative public TCR beta family frequency, carriers of CMV plus the relevant HLA were identified. HLA-C-restricted CMV clonotypes gave the most frequent clonotype in two of eight donors.

TCRdb used MiXCR to reprocess the reads, holding one entry per CDR3 protein. Found here are some 940,000 distinct CDR3 sequences, roughly 31% of them singletons; the top ten hold 11% to 15%. The clonotype comes from a human donor in good health (CMV status not recorded). Some clones in this sample may be carry-over from other donors' samples. This specimen was cultured CD8+ T cells from PBMCs, taken from culture after CMV antigen stimulation. V gene TRBV7-9 combines with J gene TRBJ2-3; D is unclear. CDR3 in DNA: TGTGCCAGCAGCTTGGTTCGATCCCGAGGCGATACGCAGTATTTT. Encoded protein: CASSLVRSRGDTQYF.